The rows below give T cell receptor beta chains drawn from one sample of a study of blood T cell repertoires in COVID-19. TCRdb's table, derived via immunoSEQ multiplex PCR, lists solely in-frame clones and lacks some. The sample contains approximately 120,000 clones, 70% to 80% of which appear only once. Source material: peripheral blood. The receptors were sampled from a human donor in a cohort sampled during active COVID-19. The CDR3 runs from the conserved cysteine through the conserved F or W. The D gene is left open where the match is weak. A row's size may be missing; if present it is once, few, many or a size class.

D | J | V | size | DNA | CDR3
TRBD1 | TRBJ1-1 | TRBV6-4 | NA | TGTGCCAGCAGTGAGGACAGGGGGGGAGTCGGTGAAGCTTTCTTT | CASSEDRGGVGEAFF
TRBD1 | TRBJ1-5 | TRBV30 | few | TGTGCCTGGAGATCGAGGGGGACAGGGTACAATCAGCCCCAGCATTTT | CAWRSRGTGYNQPQHF
TRBD1 | TRBJ1-5 | TRBV6-5 | NA | TGTGCCAGCAGGATGACAGGGGCCGCCCGGCCCCAGCATTTT | CASRMTGAARPQHF
NA | TRBJ1-5 | TRBV6-2/TRBV6-3 | NA | TGTGCCAGCAGTTACGAACAGGGAGGCAATCAGCCCCAGCATTTT | CASSYEQGGNQPQHF
TRBD2 | TRBJ2-3 | TRBV2 | NA | TGTGCCAGCAGTCAGCTAGCGGGGGGGGGAGATACGCAGTATTTT | CASSQLAGGGDTQYF
NA | TRBJ1-2 | TRBV5-4 | NA | TGTGCCAGCAGGGAACAGGGAGTCGATGGCTACACCTTC | CASREQGVDGYTF
TRBD1 | TRBJ1-4 | TRBV27 | NA | TGTGCCAGCCGGCAGGGGGGAAAACTGTTTTTT | CASRQGGKLFF
NA | TRBJ2-5 | TRBV28 | NA | TGTGCCAGCAGGGAGGGGCTGGAGACCCAGTACTTC | CASREGLETQYF
NA | TRBJ2-7 | TRBV19 | NA | TGTGCCAGTAGTATAGATTATAGAGGAGAGCAGTACTTC | CASSIDYRGEQYF
NA | TRBJ2-7 | TRBV5-1 | NA | TGCGCCAGCAGCTCCCCGGGACAAGTATACGAGCAGTACTTC | CASSSPGQVYEQYF
NA | TRBJ1-4 | TRBV30 | few | TGTGCCTGGGGACTACAGGGAATTGAAAAACTGTTTTTT | CAWGLQGIEKLFF
NA | TRBJ1-6 | TRBV4-1 | NA | TGCCCCCGCAGCCGACAGGAAAATTCACCCCTCCACTTT | CPRSRQENSPLHF
NA | TRBJ2-1 | TRBV24-1 | NA | TGTGCCACCAGTGATTTGGGCTATGAGCAGTTCTTC | CATSDLGYEQFF
TRBD2 | TRBJ2-3 | TRBV7-9 | once | TGTGCCAGCAGCCGACCCGCTAGCGGGGGCACAGATACGCAGTATTTT | CASSRPASGGTDTQYF
NA | TRBJ2-1 | TRBV7-9 | few | TGTGCCAGCAGCTTATCAGGGAATGAGCAGTTCTTC | CASSLSGNEQFF
NA | TRBJ1-1 | TRBV19 | NA | TGTGCCAGTAGTATCGCAGGGCTGAACACTGAAGCTTTCTTT | CASSIAGLNTEAFF
TRBD1 | TRBJ2-7 | TRBV2 | NA | TGTGCCAGCATCAGACTACCCGGGACAGGGTCTGTTTCCGAGCAGTACTTC | CASIRLPGTGSVSEQYF